The 13 T cell receptor beta chains given below trace back to one sample, sequenced in a study of early T cells in non-severe SARS-CoV-2 infection. TCRdb ran MiXCR on the 5' RACE reads and lists one entry per CDR3 protein. The data hold 29,000 or so distinct CDR3 sequences, with about 4.6% observed a single time. The material sequenced was whole blood. The receptors derive from an adult who was a healthcare worker with PCR-confirmed SARS-CoV-2 infection or an uninfected control (not recorded which).

The rearrangement links TRBV9 to TRBJ2-5, with a weak D call TRBD1 (5 bases). Trimming cost V 1 base and J 7 bases, with 17 bases left between them. Germline assignment: CDR1 SGDLS and CDR2 YYNGEE. The length of the CDR3 is 15 residues. CDR3 in amino acids: CASSVYAGKSGTQYF. The DNA for the CDR3 is TGTGCCAGCAGCGTATACGCAGGGAAGTCAGGGACCCAGTACTTC.

This clonotype was detected a few times. J is TRBJ1-2 and V is TRBV19; D is uncertain. This CDR3 comprises 14 residues. Germline CDR1 is LNHDA and CDR2 is SQIVND (reference sequence). The germline V and J ends were trimmed by 5 bases and 3 bases, with 13 bases remaining between them. CDR3: CASSAGGADYGYTF. The DNA for the CDR3 is TGTGCCAGTAGTGCAGGAGGCGCGGACTATGGCTACACCTTC. Combining the CDR3 with reference TRBV19 and TRBJ1-2 gives the whole variable domain DGGITQSPKYLFRKEGQNVTLSCEQNLNHDAMYWYRQDPGQGLRLIYYSQIVNDFQKGDIAEGYSVSREKKESFPLTVTSAQKNPTAFYLCASSAGGADYGYTFGSGTRLTVV.

This clonotype was seen repeatedly, ten times or more. This chain links TRBV10-3 with TRBJ1-4, with 9 positions matching TRBD1. Germline loops: CDR1 ENHRY, CDR2 SYGVKD. V lost 2 bases and J lost 5; bases outside the gene matches: 6. The CDR3 sequence is 16 residues long. This CDR3 reads CAISEGFGTGNEKLFF. The CDR3, as DNA: TGTGCCATCAGTGAGGGGTTCGGGACAGGGAATGAAAAACTGTTTTTT.

The chain employs TRBV3-1 and TRBJ2-1, with TRBD1 matching 9 bases. After removal of 1 base from V and 10 bases from J, the junction contained 8 bases not matched to a gene. The CDR3 extends over 15 amino acids. Germline V gives CDR1 LGHDT, CDR2 YNNKEL (reference sequence). This chain's CDR3 is CASSQGLTGGGEQFF. In DNA form, the CDR3 reads TGTGCCAGCAGCCAAGGCCTTACAGGGGGCGGAGAGCAGTTCTTC.

This clonotype was seen many times. The J gene is TRBJ2-2, the V gene TRBV20-1; possibly TRBD1 or TRBD2 for D (5 bases each). Trimming took 5 bases from V and 3 from J, leaving 7 bases between them. The CDR3 length is 12 residues. The germline CDR1 and CDR2 sequences are DFQATT and SNEGSKA (reference sequence). CDR3 residues: CSAGTYTGELFF. The CDR3 nucleotides read TGCAGTGCTGGGACGTACACCGGGGAGCTGTTTTTT.

This sequence joins TRBV20-1 and TRBJ2-5, with a weak D call TRBD1 (5 bases). The CDR3 is made up of 13 amino acids. The V gene lost 5 bases and the J gene lost 4 bases, with 14 bases spanning the gap. CDR1 is DFQATT and CDR2 is SNEGSKA in the germline V gene (reference sequence). This CDR3 is CSAATVLSETQYF. The CDR3 region has the DNA TGCAGTGCTGCGACAGTGTTGTCAGAGACCCAGTACTTC.

This clonotype was found many times. The chain couples TRBV7-6 to TRBJ2-7; 10 bases are a match to TRBD1. Unmatched junction bases numbered 8, after V lost 5 bases and J lost 4 bases. The germline CDR1 and CDR2 sequences are SGHVS and FNYEAQ. This CDR3 is built from 15 residues. The CDR3 bases are TGTGCCAGCAGCATAGGGACAGGGGATGGGTACGAGCAGTACTTC. Residues: CASSIGTGDGYEQYF.

This clonotype was seen ten or more times. The rearrangement uses TRBV4-2 and TRBJ1-2; 7 nucleotides agree with TRBD1. This CDR3 contains 17 residues. V was clipped by 1 base and J by 6 bases; unmatched bases: 14. CDR1 is LGHNA, CDR2 YNFKEQ, per germline. CDR3 sequence: CASSQAGAGGELDGYTF. In DNA form, the CDR3 reads TGTGCCAGCAGCCAAGCTGGGGCAGGGGGAGAGTTGGATGGCTACACCTTC.

V is TRBV12-3 or TRBV12-4 and J is TRBJ2-1, with no clear D. Trimming shortened V by 7 bases and J by 2 bases, and 15 bases separated the two germline ends. This CDR3 spans 15 amino acids. The CDR3, as DNA: TGTGCCAGCACCTACTTACCTTTAGCCTACAATGAGCAGTTCTTC. Amino acids: CASTYLPLAYNEQFF.

The chain couples TRBV4-3 to TRBJ1-6; D ambiguous. The germline V gene encodes CDR1 LGHNA and CDR2 YSLEER. The CDR3 spans 14 residues. V gave up 0 bases and J gave up 7 bases, with 7 bases separating them. This CDR3 reads CASSQDMSNSPLHF. CDR3 DNA: TGCGCCAGCAGCCAAGACATGTCCAATTCACCCCTCCACTTT.

The sample holds many counts of this clonotype. For the CDR3, the DNA is TGTGCCAGCAGTTACGACCGACTGTCCTACGAGCAGTACTTC. It translates to CASSYDRLSYEQYF. The chain uses TRBV6-5 and TRBJ2-7; D is unclear. CDR1 MNHEY and CDR2 SVGAGI come from the germline V gene. V lost 2 bases and J lost 1, with 9 bases in between. The CDR3 spans 14 residues.

This clonotype has only a few counts. V gene TRBV9 combines with J gene TRBJ1-5, with D possibly matching TRBD1 (5 bases). The V gene's germline CDR1 is SGDLS and CDR2 YYNGEE. The CDR3 length is 15 residues. The V end lost 0 bases, the J end lost 7 bases, and 14 bases lay between the germline ends. CDR3 sequence (DNA): TGTGCCAGCAGCGTAGGAGGGGAAGGCAGCCAGCCCCAGCATTTT. Translated, it gives CASSVGGEGSQPQHF.

This clonotype was observed at least ten times. The rearrangement joins TRBV6-5 to TRBJ1-2; 10 bases are shared with TRBD1. The CDR3 length is 14 residues. Germline values: CDR1 MNHEY, CDR2 SVGAGI. V trimming: 3 bases; J trimming: 7 bases; junction bases outside the gene matches: 5. This CDR3 is CASSYGDRGAGYTF. For the CDR3, the DNA is TGTGCCAGCAGTTATGGGGACAGGGGAGCTGGCTACACCTTC.